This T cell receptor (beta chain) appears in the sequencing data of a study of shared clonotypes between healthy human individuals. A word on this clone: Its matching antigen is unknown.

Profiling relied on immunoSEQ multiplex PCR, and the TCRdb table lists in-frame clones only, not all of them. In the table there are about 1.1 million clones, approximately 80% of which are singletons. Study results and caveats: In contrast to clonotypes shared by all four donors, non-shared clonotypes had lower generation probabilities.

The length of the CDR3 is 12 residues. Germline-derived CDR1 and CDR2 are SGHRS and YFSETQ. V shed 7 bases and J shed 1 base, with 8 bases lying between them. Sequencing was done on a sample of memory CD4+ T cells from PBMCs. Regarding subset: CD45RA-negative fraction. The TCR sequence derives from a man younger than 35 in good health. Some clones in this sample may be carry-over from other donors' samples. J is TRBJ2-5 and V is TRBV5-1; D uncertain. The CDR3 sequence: CASFEPQETQYF. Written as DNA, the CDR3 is TGCGCCAGCTTCGAACCCCAAGAGACCCAGTACTTC.